The 17 T cell receptor beta chains below all came from one sample that was sequenced in a study of blood T cell repertoires in COVID-19. Produced via immunoSEQ multiplex PCR; TCRdb's table is partial and in-frame only. The data contain roughly 290,000 clones, about 86% of them singletons. Sequenced input: peripheral blood. Receptors originate from a woman younger than 45 who had recovered from COVID-19.

This chain connects TRBV29-1 to TRBJ2-1; D ambiguous. Trimming took 1 base from V and 1 from J, leaving 5 bases between them. In germline, CDR1 is SQVTM, CDR2 ANQGSEA. This CDR3 has 13 amino acids. This chain's CDR3 is CSVEVRSYNEQFF. The CDR3, as DNA: TGCAGCGTTGAAGTACGGTCCTACAATGAGCAGTTCTTC.

The V gene is TRBV28, the J gene TRBJ2-7, with D unresolved. The germline V gene encodes CDR1 MDHEN and CDR2 SYDVKM. V lost 3 bases to trimming and J lost 2 bases, with 11 bases between them. CDR3 length: 14 residues. The DNA for the CDR3 is TGTGCCAGCAGTTTTCTAGTCCTACCCTACGAGCAGTACTTC. This codes for CASSFLVLPYEQYF.

Comment on this clone: This CDR3 is also generated by other DNA sequences in the sample. The J gene is TRBJ1-1, the V gene TRBV5-1; D perhaps matches TRBD1 (6 bases). This CDR3 is 14 amino acids long. V was pared by 2 bases and J by 1 base, with 9 bases between. The V gene's germline CDR1 is SGHRS and CDR2 YFSETQ. This chain's CDR3 is CASSLQQGNTEAFF. The DNA for the CDR3 is TGCGCCAGCAGCTTACAACAGGGGAACACTGAAGCTTTCTTT.

The gene calls are TRBV29-1 and TRBJ2-6; D unclear. CDR3 length: 14 residues. The ends were cut back, 4 bases at V and 4 bases at J, with 11 bases in the middle. Per the germline V gene, CDR1 is SQVTM and CDR2 is ANQGSEA. CDR3 amino acids: CSVGWSGGANVLTF. The DNA for the CDR3 is TGCAGCGTTGGCTGGTCAGGCGGGGCCAACGTCCTGACTTTC.

The rearrangement links TRBV28 to TRBJ2-2; D not certain. The V end lost 5 bases, the J end lost 9 bases, and 13 bases lay between the germline ends. This CDR3 is built from 13 residues. Germline loops: CDR1 MDHEN, CDR2 SYDVKM. The CDR3 DNA reads as TGTGCCAGCAGTCCGCCAGTCCCCCGGGAGCTGTTTTTT. Amino acids: CASSPPVPRELFF. The whole variable domain, remainder taken from reference TRBV28 and TRBJ2-2, is DVKVTQSSRYLVKRTGEKVFLECVQDMDHENMFWYRQDPGLGLRLIYFSYDVKMKEKGDIPEGYSVSREKKERFSLILESASTNQTSMYLCASSPPVPRELFFGEGSRLTVL.

This clone was seen once. The V and J genes are TRBV5-1 and TRBJ1-2; 9 nucleotides line up with TRBD1. The germline V gene has CDR1 SGHRS and CDR2 YFSETQ. V trimming: 4 bases; J trimming: 6 bases; junction bases outside the gene matches: 4. The CDR3 loop spans 13 amino acids. This chain's CDR3 is CASSIGQGNGYTF. The CDR3 DNA sequence: TGCGCCAGCAGCATCGGACAGGGGAATGGCTACACCTTC.

This clone appeared once. This rearrangement joins TRBV7-3 to TRBJ1-2; perhaps TRBD1 as D (5 bases). The CDR3 sequence is 11 residues long. V was pared by 7 bases and J by 4 bases, with 7 bases between. The V gene's germline CDR1 is SGHTA and CDR2 FQGTGA. The CDR3 DNA is TGTGCCAGCACAGGGATCTATGGCTACACCTTC. This sequence encodes CASTGIYGYTF.

The gene calls are TRBV7-2 and TRBJ1-5, with TRBD1 matching over 10 bases. Germline V CDR1 and CDR2: SGHTA, FQGNSA. V lost 4 bases, J lost 9 bases, and 6 bases stayed unmatched. CDR3 size: 14 residues. CDR3 bases: TGTGCCAGCAGCTCCTCCCGGGACAGGGGGCCCCAGCATTTT. Amino acids: CASSSSRDRGPQHF.

J is TRBJ1-6 and V is TRBV19; no reliable D call. The V gene lost 7 bases and the J gene lost 10 bases, with 17 bases spanning the gap. The CDR3 covers 14 residues. Germline V CDR1 and CDR2: LNHDA, SQIVND (reference sequence). CDR3 protein: CASTWGEGYSPLHF. The CDR3, as DNA: TGTGCCAGTACTTGGGGAGAGGGTTACTCACCCCTCCACTTT.

The rearrangement links TRBV9 to TRBJ2-2, with 8 bases that match TRBD1. The junction had 2 bases not matched to a gene; V was cut back by 0 bases and J by 1 base. The CDR3 covers 16 residues. The germline gives CDR1 SGDLS, CDR2 YYNGEE. The CDR3 coding sequence is TGTGCCAGCAGCGTAGTAGGACAGGGGAACACCGGGGAGCTGTTTTTT. It translates to CASSVVGQGNTGELFF.

The chain employs TRBV7-2 and TRBJ1-1; D remains ambiguous. Germline V lookup: CDR1 SGHTA, CDR2 FQGNSA. Trimming shortened V by 3 bases and J by 3 bases, and 5 bases separated the two germline ends. The CDR3 has 12 residues. This chain's CDR3 is CASSFFYTEAFF. For the CDR3, the DNA is TGTGCCAGCAGCTTCTTCTACACTGAAGCTTTCTTT.

The gene calls are TRBV7-9 and TRBJ1-1; 7 nucleotides agree with TRBD1. CDR3 length: 13 amino acids. The junction had 2 bases not matched to a gene; V was cut back by 0 bases and J by 7 bases. CDR1 and CDR2 from the germline V gene are SEHNR and FQNEAQ (reference sequence). CDR3 coding DNA: TGTGCCAGCAGCTTAGCAGGGGACAGTGAAGCTTTCTTT. It is translated as CASSLAGDSEAFF. Based on the CDR3 plus reference TRBV7-9 and TRBJ1-1, the full variable domain is DTGVSQNPRHKITKRGQNVTFRCDPISEHNRLYWYRQTLGQGPEFLTYFQNEAQLEKSRLLSDRFSAERPKGSFSTLEIQRTEQGDSAMYLCASSLAGDSEAFFGQGTRLTVV.

V gene TRBV27 combines with J gene TRBJ2-3, with D possibly being TRBD2 (6 bases). Germline-derived CDR1 and CDR2 are MNHEY and SMNVEV (reference sequence). V lost 6 bases and J 1 base, leaving 11 bases between the germline ends. This CDR3 region has 14 residues. CDR3: CASRWREGTDTQYF. For the CDR3, the DNA is TGTGCCAGCAGGTGGCGGGAAGGCACAGATACGCAGTATTTT.

V usage is TRBV28 and J usage is TRBJ1-1; D unclear. The CDR3 runs 15 residues. Germline V gives CDR1 MDHEN, CDR2 SYDVKM. Trimming left V 3 bases short and J 1 base short, with 12 bases between. The CDR3 DNA is TGTGCCAGCAGTTTGGGCCGACGGGGGAACACTGAAGCTTTCTTT. It codes for CASSLGRRGNTEAFF.

The V and J genes are TRBV11-2 and TRBJ1-6; no definite D call. Germline V CDR1 and CDR2: SGHAT, FQNNGV. The V end was cut by 5 bases, the J end by 10 bases, with 12 bases between. This CDR3 contains 13 residues. The CDR3 is CASSQGGYSPLHF. Here the CDR3 DNA reads TGTGCCAGCAGCCAAGGCGGATACTCACCCCTCCACTTT.

CDR3: CATRGQTSTDTQYF. The CDR3 DNA reads TGTGCCACCAGGGGACAGACTAGCACAGATACGCAGTATTTT. The chain links TRBV24-1 to TRBJ2-3, with 7 bases identical to TRBD1. V shed 7 bases, J shed 0 bases, and the junction held 3 bases outside the gene matches. The CDR3 has 14 amino acids. Germline V gene sequence: CDR1 KGHDR, CDR2 SFDVKD.

V usage is TRBV5-4 and J usage is TRBJ2-7; 11 bases fit TRBD1. J was trimmed by 3 bases and V by 4 bases; bases with no gene match: 3. CDR1 SGHNT and CDR2 YYREEE come from the germline V gene (reference sequence). The CDR3 contains 14 residues. This chain's CDR3 is CASSPGTGGYEQYF. The CDR3, as DNA: TGTGCCAGCAGCCCAGGGACAGGGGGCTACGAGCAGTACTTC. Full variable domain (rest looked up from reference TRBV5-4 and TRBJ2-7): ETGVTQSPTHLIKTRGQQVTLRCSSQSGHNTVSWYQQALGQGPQFIFQYYREEENGRGNFPPRFSGLQFPNYSSELNVNALELDDSALYLCASSPGTGGYEQYFGPGTRLTVT.